This T cell receptor beta chain was retrieved from a study of chemoradiotherapy in HPV16-positive cancers. About the research overall: Candidate HPV-specific T-cell clones and common TCR motifs came from functional assays in a couple of HPV16-positive patients.

Broader study findings: Functional assays defining HPV-specific T cells used only a couple of HPV16-positive patients. During treatment, candidate HPV-specific clones and E7-related motifs expanded in tumor. Better recurrence-free survival went with HPV-responsive T-cell expansion in HPV16-positive patients.

This clone appeared once. The antigen is unknown. Clones were read by immunoSEQ multiplex PCR, and TCRdb kept only the in-frame ones, dropping some. The data hold about 14,000 clones, with about four fifths observed a single time. Deletions cut 2 bases from V and 10 bases from J, with 11 bases between. The length of the CDR3 is 12 residues. Germline V gene sequence: CDR1 SGHTA, CDR2 FQGNSA. J is TRBJ2-5 and V is TRBV7-2; TRBD2 is a possible D gene (6 bases). Sampling was carried out from a patient who underwent chemoradiotherapy. This receptor was identified in a human donor with HPV-associated anogenital cancer. The CDR3: CASSLLPGLQYF. DNA of the CDR3: TGTGCCAGCAGCTTACTGCCGGGACTCCAGTACTTC.